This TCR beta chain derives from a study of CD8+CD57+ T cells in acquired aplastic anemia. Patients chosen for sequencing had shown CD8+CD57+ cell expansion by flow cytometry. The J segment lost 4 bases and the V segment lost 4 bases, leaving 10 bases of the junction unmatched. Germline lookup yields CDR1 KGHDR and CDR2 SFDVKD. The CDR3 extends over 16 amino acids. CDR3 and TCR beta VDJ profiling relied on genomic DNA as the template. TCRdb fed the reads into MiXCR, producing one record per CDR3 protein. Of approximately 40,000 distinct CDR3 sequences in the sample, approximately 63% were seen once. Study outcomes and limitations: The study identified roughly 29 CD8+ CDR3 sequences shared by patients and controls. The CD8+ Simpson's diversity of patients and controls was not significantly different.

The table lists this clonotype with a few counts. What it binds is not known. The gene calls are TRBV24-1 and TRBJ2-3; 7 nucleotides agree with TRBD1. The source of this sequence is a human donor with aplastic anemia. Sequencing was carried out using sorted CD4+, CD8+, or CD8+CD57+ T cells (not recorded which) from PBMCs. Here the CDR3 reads CATSENDRVGPDTQYF. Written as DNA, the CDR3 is TGTGCCACCAGTGAAAACGACAGGGTTGGACCAGATACGCAGTATTTT.